The T cell receptor (beta chain) described here comes from a study of regulatory T cells in long-lasting Graves disease. iRepertoire HTBI primers and Arm-PCR of CDR3 regions built TCR beta libraries. TCRdb passed the multiplex PCR reads through MiXCR, listing each CDR3 protein once. This table has under 350,000 distinct CDR3 sequences, 22% appearing once. Whole-study results and caveats: No thyroid tissue was studied; the work used peripheral blood only.

Time point: persistent/refractory GD, antithyroid drugs over 5 years with positive TRAb. Isolated PBMC RNA provided the starting material for the TCR library. Comments on this clonotype: The antigen remains unidentified.

V was pared by 5 bases and J by 4 bases, with 4 bases of the junction left unmatched. Germline V gene sequence: CDR1 SGHTA, CDR2 FQGTGA. The CDR3 runs to 14 residues. The chain joins TRBV7-3 to TRBJ2-2, with 7 bases that match TRBD1. The clonotype originates from a female donor with Graves disease. Material: peripheral blood mononuclear cells (PBMCs), obtained when the disease was refractory, from a patient treated with antithyroid drugs. This chain's CDR3 is CASSASGGTGELFF. The DNA of the CDR3 is TGTGCCAGCAGCGCATCAGGGGGCACCGGGGAGCTGTTTTTT.